This T cell receptor (beta chain) comes out of a study of OX40 agonist ivuxolimab in advanced cancers. Assay: immunoSEQ multiplex PCR; the TCRdb copy retains only in-frame clones and omits some. The table includes 60,000 or so clones, 80% to 85% detected once. The CDR3 length is 11 residues. V lost 8 bases to trimming and J lost 3 bases, with 7 bases between them. The germline V gene has CDR1 MDHEN and CDR2 SYDVKM. The sequence came from an adult with an advanced solid tumor such as melanoma, head and neck, liver or kidney cancer. The source material was CD4+ or CD8+ T cells sorted from blood, sampled in a trial of the OX40 agonist ivuxolimab. The chain has TRBV28 and TRBJ1-2; D unclear. CDR3 sequence (DNA): TGTGCCAGCGTAACAGACTATGGCTACACCTTC. Its protein product is CASVTDYGYTF.